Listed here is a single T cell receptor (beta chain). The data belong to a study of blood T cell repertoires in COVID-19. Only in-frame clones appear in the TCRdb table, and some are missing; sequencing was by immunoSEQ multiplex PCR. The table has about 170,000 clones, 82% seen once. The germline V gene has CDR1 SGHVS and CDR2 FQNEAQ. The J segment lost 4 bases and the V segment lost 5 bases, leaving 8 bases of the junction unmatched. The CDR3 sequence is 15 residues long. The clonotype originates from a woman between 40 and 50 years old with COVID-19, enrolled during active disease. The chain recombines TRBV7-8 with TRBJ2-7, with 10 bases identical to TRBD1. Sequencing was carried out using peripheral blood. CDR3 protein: CASSASGTGVYEQYV. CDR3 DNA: TGTGCCAGCAGCGCTTCCGGGACAGGGGTTTACGAGCAGTACGTC.